This T cell receptor beta chain appears in the sequencing data of a study of cytomegalovirus exposure and HLA in healthy donors. In germline, CDR1 is SEHNR, CDR2 FQNEAQ (reference sequence). Trimming removed 5 bases from V and 7 bases from J; junction bases left unmatched: 10. The CDR3 contains 16 residues. As concerns this clone: What it recognizes is unknown.

13 Jbeta primers and 60 Vbeta primers were used for the PCR. Assay used: immunoSEQ multiplex PCR; TCRdb lists only in-frame clones, some missing. This sample has some 80,000 clones, with around 82% found just once. Study-level results: Earlier results showed most TCR beta V segments being productive about 87% or about 30% of the time. A highly shared variant cluster was judged a likely technical artifact.

The chain combines TRBV7-9 with TRBJ1-6, with TRBD1 matching over 8 bases. Sequencing used PBMCs. The sequence came from a man between 50 and 59 years old in good health and CMV-seronegative. The CDR3 DNA follows: TGTGCCAGCAGCCAATTTCGACAGGGGCGAAATTCACCCCTCCACTTT. Translation gives CASSQFRQGRNSPLHF. Using reference TRBV7-9 and TRBJ1-6 for the parts outside the CDR3, the full variable domain is DTGVSQNPRHKITKRGQNVTFRCDPISEHNRLYWYRQTLGQGPEFLTYFQNEAQLEKSRLLSDRFSAERPKGSFSTLEIQRTEQGDSAMYLCASSQFRQGRNSPLHFGNGTRLTVT.